This entry lists 25 T cell receptor beta chains sequenced from one sample in a study of CD8 T cells in ankylosing spondylitis. General study points: Roughly 8 highly homologous variants formed a TCR beta motif that appeared characteristic of ankylosing spondylitis blood.

Their antigen targets remain unknown. TCRdb itself ran the 5' RACE reads through MiXCR, one entry per CDR3 protein. This table holds roughly 670,000 distinct CDR3 sequences, around a fifth found once. Input material: blood, either unsorted or a sorted T cell fraction (not recorded which). The receptor source for this set is a male donor with ankylosing spondylitis.

The rearrangement uses TRBV5-6 and TRBJ2-2; 8 bases match TRBD1. Germline V gives CDR1 SGHDT, CDR2 YYEEEE. This CDR3 has 16 residues. With 0 bases clipped from V and 5 bases from J, the junction kept 6 bases outside the gene matches. CDR3 nucleotide sequence: TGTGCCAGCAGCTTGGAGGTGACAGGGGTTACCGGGGAGCTGTTTTTT. Translating it yields CASSLEVTGVTGELFF.

This clonotype was counted a few times. The CDR3 bases are TGTGCCAGCAGCCCTCCCCCCACAGATACGCAGTATTTT. Translation gives CASSPPPTDTQYF. This chain uses TRBV7-9 with TRBJ2-3, with no clear D. V dropped 5 bases and J dropped 2 bases, with 8 bases sitting between them. Germline V CDR1 and CDR2: SEHNR, FQNEAQ (reference sequence). The CDR3 is 13 residues long.

This clonotype was picked up a small number of times. The chain uses TRBV29-1 and TRBJ1-1; no definite D call. The CDR3 extends over 12 amino acids. V dropped 4 bases and J dropped 4 bases, with 10 bases sitting between them. The germline gives CDR1 SQVTM, CDR2 ANQGSEA. The DNA of the CDR3 is TGCAGCGTTGTGGGGTTGGTCACTGAAGCTTTCTTT. It yields the protein CSVVGLVTEAFF. Full variable domain (outside the CDR3, taken from reference TRBV29-1 and TRBJ1-1): SAVISQKPSRDICQRGTSLTIQCQVDSQVTMMFWYRQQPGQSLTLIATANQGSEATYESGFVIDKFPISRPNLTFSTLTVSNMSPEDSSIYLCSVVGLVTEAFFGQGTRLTVV.

This clonotype was seen a handful of times. The chain recombines TRBV5-5 with TRBJ2-2; D is perhaps TRBD1 (6 bases). The CDR3 covers 15 residues. CDR1 SGHKS and CDR2 YYEKEE come from the germline V gene (reference sequence). Trimming took 4 bases from V and 1 from J, leaving 11 bases between them. CDR3 coding DNA: TGTGCCAGCAGCCCACCGGACAGGAACACCGGGGAGCTGTTTTTT. Translated: CASSPPDRNTGELFF.

The sample holds many counts of this clonotype. The chain links TRBV12-3 or TRBV12-4 to TRBJ1-5; no clear D. The CDR3 runs 13 residues. V shed 5 bases and J shed 3 bases, with 8 bases lying between them. The CDR3 sequence is CASSLSLNQPQHF. The CDR3 region has the DNA TGTGCCAGCAGTCTCAGCCTCAATCAGCCCCAGCATTTT.

This clonotype was counted a few times. J is TRBJ2-7 and V is TRBV19; possibly TRBD1 or TRBD2 for D (5 bases each). CDR3 length: 13 residues. V lost 2 bases, J lost 3 bases, and 8 bases lay in between. Germline CDR1 reads LNHDA; CDR2 reads SQIVND (reference sequence). The CDR3 coding sequence is TGTGCCAGTAGTATACTGAGGGGCTACGAGCAGTACTTC. Its translation is CASSILRGYEQYF.

This clonotype was seen a few times. The rearrangement uses TRBV18 and TRBJ1-1; 7 bases fit TRBD1. V shed 8 bases, J shed 1 base, and the junction held 4 bases outside the gene matches. This CDR3 has 13 amino acids. The germline V gene encodes CDR1 KGHSH and CDR2 LQKENI. The DNA for the CDR3 is TGTGCCAGCACAGACAGGGAGAACACTGAAGCTTTCTTT. It translates to CASTDRENTEAFF. The full variable domain, in which reference TRBV18 and TRBJ1-1 provide the parts outside the CDR3, is NAGVMQNPRHLVRRRGQEARLRCSPMKGHSHVYWYRQLPEEGLKFMVYLQKENIIDESGMPKERFSAEFPKEGPSILRIQQVVRGDSAAYFCASTDRENTEAFFGQGTRLTVV.

The chain recombines TRBV15 with TRBJ1-2; 7 bases line up with TRBD1. The CDR3 extends over 17 amino acids. The V gene's germline CDR1 is LNHNV and CDR2 YYDKDF (reference sequence). The V segment lost 5 bases and the J segment 4 bases; nucleotides outside the gene matches: 16. DNA for the CDR3: TGTGCCACCAGCGGGAGACAGGGCGTTTTACCCTTCTATGGCTACACCTTC. It codes for CATSGRQGVLPFYGYTF.

The genes are TRBV28 and TRBJ2-1, with a tentative D call TRBD2 (5 bases). Trimming removed 4 bases at V and 5 bases at J, with 9 bases between. Germline V gene sequence: CDR1 MDHEN, CDR2 SYDVKM. The CDR3 contains 13 residues. As DNA, the CDR3 is TGTGCCAGCAGTTACGGGGTTAACAATGAGCAGTTCTTC. Protein sequence: CASSYGVNNEQFF.

CDR3 bases: TGTGCCAGCATCTCCGGACGGGGGTCCACTGAAGCTTTCTTT. This gives the protein CASISGRGSTEAFF. The V and J genes are TRBV27 and TRBJ1-1, with a weak D call TRBD1 (5 bases). CDR3 length: 14 amino acids. The V and J ends lost 7 bases and 4 bases respectively, with 16 bases between them. Germline CDR1 is MNHEY and CDR2 is SMNVEV (reference sequence).

This clonotype turned up a few times. CDR3 in amino acids: CASSEGRGTDTQYF. The CDR3 DNA is TGTGCCAGCAGTGAGGGCAGGGGCACAGATACGCAGTATTTT. The chain joins TRBV6-1 to TRBJ2-3; a possible D gene is TRBD1 (5 bases). V was clipped by 3 bases and J by 1 base, with 8 bases between them. CDR1 and CDR2 (germline): MNHNS, SASEGT. The CDR3 length is 14 residues.

This CDR3 reads CATSSRDRGHLGANVLTF. CDR3 nucleotide sequence: TGTGCCACCAGCAGTCGAGACAGGGGGCACCTTGGGGCCAACGTCCTGACTTTC. The genes are TRBV15 and TRBJ2-6; 10 bases match TRBD1. Unmatched junction bases numbered 8, after V lost 3 bases and J lost 3 bases. Germline CDR1 is LNHNV and CDR2 is YYDKDF (reference sequence). The CDR3 is made up of 18 amino acids.

This clonotype appeared a single time. This sequence joins TRBV7-3 and TRBJ2-3; 9 bases are a match to TRBD2. Per the germline V gene, CDR1 is SGHTA and CDR2 is FQGTGA. V shed 2 bases and J 5 bases; nucleotides not matched to a gene: 5. The length of the CDR3 is 15 residues. In DNA form, the CDR3 reads TGTGCCAGCAGCTTAGCGGGGGGGCAGGGAGATACGCAGTATTTT. It encodes CASSLAGGQGDTQYF.

The table lists this clonotype with many counts. The V and J genes are TRBV28 and TRBJ1-4; TRBD1 is a possible D gene (5 bases). Germline-derived CDR1 and CDR2 are MDHEN and SYDVKM. CDR3 length equals 12 residues. The V and J ends lost 7 bases and 10 bases respectively, with 13 bases between them. Written as DNA, the CDR3 is TGTGCCAGCACAGCCCGGGACGGAAAACTGTTTTTT. Translating it yields CASTARDGKLFF.

This chain links TRBV29-1 with TRBJ2-3; 8 nucleotides align to TRBD2. V gave up 6 bases and J gave up 0 bases; unmatched junction bases: 8. Germline lookup yields CDR1 SQVTM and CDR2 ANQGSEA. The CDR3 is 15 residues long. The CDR3 bases are TGCAGCGTGTCACCTAGCGGGCTAAGCACAGATACGCAGTATTTT. The encoded protein is CSVSPSGLSTDTQYF.

The table lists this clonotype with a few counts. This chain joins TRBV5-1 and TRBJ1-1; possible D gene TRBD1, 5 bases. The V gene lost 4 bases and the J gene lost 3 bases, with 13 bases spanning the gap. CDR3 length: 14 amino acids. Germline lookup yields CDR1 SGHRS and CDR2 YFSETQ. The CDR3 DNA is TGCGCCAGCAGCGGAGGGAGGGGAGACACTGAAGCTTTCTTT. Translating it yields CASSGGRGDTEAFF.

The chain is built from TRBV9 and TRBJ2-4; no firm D call. This CDR3 is built from 14 residues. V was cut by 8 bases and J by 1 base, with 13 bases left in between. Germline V gene lookup returns CDR1 SGDLS and CDR2 YYNGEE. The CDR3 protein is CASRNSRAKNIQYF. CDR3 nucleotides: TGTGCCAGTCGGAACAGCCGGGCCAAAAACATTCAGTACTTC. Based on the CDR3 plus reference TRBV9 and TRBJ2-4, the full variable domain is DSGVTQTPKHLITATGQRVTLRCSPRSGDLSVYWYQQSLDQGLQFLIQYYNGEERAKGNILERFSAQQFPDLHSELNLSSLELGDSALYFCASRNSRAKNIQYFGAGTRLSVL.

V gene TRBV4-1 combines with J gene TRBJ2-3, with 13 bases fitting TRBD2. CDR3 size: 20 residues. V trimming: 0 bases; J trimming: 2 bases; junction bases outside the gene matches: 11. Germline loops: CDR1 MGHRA, CDR2 YSYEKL. CDR3: CASSQEGTSGAMPPTDTQYF. The CDR3, as DNA: TGCGCCAGCAGCCAAGAAGGGACTAGCGGGGCGATGCCCCCCACAGATACGCAGTATTTT.

The V and J genes are TRBV5-6 and TRBJ2-1; TRBD2 aligns across 8 bases. V lost 3 bases, J lost 6 bases, and 8 bases stayed unmatched. The germline gives CDR1 SGHDT, CDR2 YYEEEE. This CDR3 is built from 15 residues. The CDR3 spells CASSWLAGGTNEQFF. CDR3 coding DNA: TGTGCCAGCAGCTGGCTGGCGGGGGGCACCAATGAGCAGTTCTTC.

This clonotype was counted at least ten times. The chain combines TRBV29-1 with TRBJ2-1; no clear D. V was trimmed by 3 bases and J by 8 bases, leaving 11 bases between them. The length of the CDR3 is 12 residues. CDR1 is SQVTM, CDR2 ANQGSEA, per germline. The CDR3 loop reads CSVDGFADEQFF. DNA of the CDR3: TGCAGCGTTGACGGGTTCGCAGATGAGCAGTTCTTC.

This chain joins TRBV27 and TRBJ1-2; 8 nucleotides match TRBD1. Germline V gene sequence: CDR1 MNHEY, CDR2 SMNVEV (reference sequence). Trimming took 5 bases from V and 3 from J; bases not matched to a gene: 8. CDR3 length equals 15 residues. CDR3 residues: CASSNGQGLHYGYTF. The CDR3, as DNA: TGTGCCAGCAGTAACGGACAGGGCCTCCACTATGGCTACACCTTC.

This chain links TRBV12-3 or TRBV12-4 with TRBJ1-4; D may be TRBD1 (5 bases). CDR3 length: 14 residues. V was shortened by 2 bases and J by 7 bases, with 11 bases between the two germline ends. The CDR3 DNA sequence: TGTGCCAGCAGTTTACAGGGAATGGGTGAAAAACTGTTTTTT. Translated: CASSLQGMGEKLFF.

The CDR3 sequence: CASTQGQSGNTIYF. CDR3 nucleotides: TGTGCCAGCACACAGGGTCAATCTGGAAACACCATATATTTT. The gene calls are TRBV25-1 and TRBJ1-3, with D perhaps matching TRBD1 (6 bases). Deletions cut 7 bases from V and 1 base from J, with 11 bases between. In germline, CDR1 is MGHDK, CDR2 SYGVNS. The CDR3 length is 14 residues.

The sample holds a few counts of this clonotype. This rearrangement joins TRBV7-3 to TRBJ2-3; 7 bases line up with TRBD1. V was clipped by 7 bases and J by 2 bases; unmatched bases: 9. CDR1 is SGHTA and CDR2 is FQGTGA in the germline V gene. This CDR3 comprises 15 residues. The CDR3 DNA reads TGTGCCAGCAAGCCTACAGGGGCCCTCACAGATACGCAGTATTTT. This encodes CASKPTGALTDTQYF.

This clonotype has a count of ten or more. The V and J genes are TRBV5-1 and TRBJ2-5, with 10 bases identical to TRBD2. The germline V gene has CDR1 SGHRS and CDR2 YFSETQ. This CDR3 has 15 amino acids. With V trimmed by 2 bases and J by 4 bases, 5 bases remained unmatched. CDR3 loop: CASSFTAGGTETQYF. CDR3 DNA sequence: TGCGCCAGCAGCTTTACAGCGGGAGGGACAGAGACCCAGTACTTC.